This paragraph covers one T cell receptor (beta chain) sequence. The sample is drawn from a study of blood T cell repertoires in COVID-19. Study overall: Specimens from acute and convalescent COVID-19 originated in the United States, Italy and Spain. Sources were T cells, B-cell-depleted T cells, or PBMCs; the material itself was cDNA or gDNA.

From germline, CDR1 is SGHNT and CDR2 YYREEE (reference sequence). This CDR3 region has 15 residues. V was shortened by 4 bases and J by 3 bases, with 16 bases between the two germline ends. Method: immunoSEQ multiplex PCR; TCRdb's copy keeps in-frame clones and lacks some. The sample holds under 300,000 clones, around 84% seen once. The chain couples TRBV5-4 to TRBJ1-2; TRBD1 might be the D (5 bases). The sequenced sample consisted of peripheral blood. The TCR was taken from a woman aged 40 to 55 who had recovered from COVID-19. CDR3 nucleotides: TGTGCCAGCAGCCCTGGGGGGGGGAGTGACTATGGCTACACCTTC. Its protein is CASSPGGGSDYGYTF.